Only a few counts were recorded for the clone carrying this T cell receptor (beta chain). The antigen remains unidentified. These data originate in a study of T-cell memory formation after mild COVID-19. TCRdb itself ran the 5' RACE reads through MiXCR, one entry per CDR3 protein. The sample yields 260,000 or so distinct CDR3 sequences, 15% to 20% seen once. Findings and caveats of the study: Contracting CD4+ clones sat mainly in CM and EM; CD8+ in EMRA.

This CDR3 is built from 12 residues. Trimming pared 5 bases from V and 9 bases from J, leaving 14 bases between. Germline V CDR1 and CDR2: DFQATT, SNEGSKA (reference sequence). The clonotype was recovered from a man younger than 35 who had mild COVID-19 (a few samples of this study predate the infection). Cell type and time point are not known. The chain is built from TRBV20-1 and TRBJ2-1; no clear D. The sequenced sample consisted of PBMCs or a T cell subset sorted from them (not recorded which). The CDR3, as DNA: TGCAGTGCTCCCGATCAGACGGTTGAGCAGTTCTTC. Amino acid sequence: CSAPDQTVEQFF.